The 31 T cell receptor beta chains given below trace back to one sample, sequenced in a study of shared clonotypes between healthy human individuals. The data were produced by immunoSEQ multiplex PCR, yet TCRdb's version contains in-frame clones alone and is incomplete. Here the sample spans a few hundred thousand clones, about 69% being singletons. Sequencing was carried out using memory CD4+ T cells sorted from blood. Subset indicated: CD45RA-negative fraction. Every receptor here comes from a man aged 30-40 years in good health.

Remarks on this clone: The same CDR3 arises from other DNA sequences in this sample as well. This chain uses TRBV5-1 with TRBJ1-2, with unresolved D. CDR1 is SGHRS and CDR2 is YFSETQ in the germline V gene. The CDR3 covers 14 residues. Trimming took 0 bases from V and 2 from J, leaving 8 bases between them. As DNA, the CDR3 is TGCGCCAGCAGCTTGGCCTCAGAAAACTATGGCTACACCTTC. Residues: CASSLASENYGYTF.

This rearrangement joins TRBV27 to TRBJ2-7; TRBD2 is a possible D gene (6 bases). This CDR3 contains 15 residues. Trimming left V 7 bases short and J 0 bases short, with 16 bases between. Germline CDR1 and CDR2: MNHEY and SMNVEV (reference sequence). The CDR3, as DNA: TGTGCCAGCATCCGTTCGGCGGGGAGCTCCTACGAGCAGTACTTC. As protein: CASIRSAGSSYEQYF.

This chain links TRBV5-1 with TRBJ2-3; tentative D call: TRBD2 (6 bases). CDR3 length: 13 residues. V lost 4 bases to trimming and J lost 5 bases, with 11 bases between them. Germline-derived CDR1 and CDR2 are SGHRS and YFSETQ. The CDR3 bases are TGCGCCAGCAGCCCGTGGGGGGTAGATACGCAGTATTTT. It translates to CASSPWGVDTQYF.

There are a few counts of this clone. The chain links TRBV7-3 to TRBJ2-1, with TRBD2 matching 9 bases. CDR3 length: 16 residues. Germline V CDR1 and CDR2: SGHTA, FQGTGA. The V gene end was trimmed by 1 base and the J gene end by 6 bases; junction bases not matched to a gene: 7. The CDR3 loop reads CASSLSGGRAFNEQFF. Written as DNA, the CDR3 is TGTGCCAGCAGCTTAAGTGGCGGGAGGGCCTTCAATGAGCAGTTCTTC.

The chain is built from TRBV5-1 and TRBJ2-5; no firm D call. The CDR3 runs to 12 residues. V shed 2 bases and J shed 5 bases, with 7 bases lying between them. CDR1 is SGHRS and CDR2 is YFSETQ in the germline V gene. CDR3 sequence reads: CASSLGSETQYF. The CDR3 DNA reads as TGCGCCAGCAGCTTAGGTTCGGAGACCCAGTACTTC.

CDR3 amino acids: CASSESGSQYNEQFF. CDR3 coding DNA: TGTGCCAGCAGTGAATCCGGGAGCCAGTACAATGAGCAGTTCTTC. This sequence joins TRBV2 and TRBJ2-1; D might be TRBD2 (6 bases). The CDR3 is 15 amino acids. The V end was cut by 2 bases, the J end by 4 bases, with 12 bases between. Germline CDR1 reads SNHLY; CDR2 reads FYNNEI.

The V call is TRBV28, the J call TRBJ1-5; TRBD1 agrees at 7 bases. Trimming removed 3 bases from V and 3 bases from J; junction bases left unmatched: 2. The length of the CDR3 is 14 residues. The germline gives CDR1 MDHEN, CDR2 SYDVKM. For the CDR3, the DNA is TGTGCCAGCAGTTTGGGACAGAACAATCAGCCCCAGCATTTT. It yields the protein CASSLGQNNQPQHF. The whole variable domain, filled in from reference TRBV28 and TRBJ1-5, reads DVKVTQSSRYLVKRTGEKVFLECVQDMDHENMFWYRQDPGLGLRLIYFSYDVKMKEKGDIPEGYSVSREKKERFSLILESASTNQTSMYLCASSLGQNNQPQHFGDGTRLSIL.

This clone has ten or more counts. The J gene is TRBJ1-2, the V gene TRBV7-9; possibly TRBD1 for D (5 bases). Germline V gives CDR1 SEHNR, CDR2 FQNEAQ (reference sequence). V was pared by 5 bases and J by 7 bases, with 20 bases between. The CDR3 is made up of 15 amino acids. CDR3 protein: CASSPFIGAASGYTF. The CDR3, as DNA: TGTGCCAGCAGCCCGTTCATCGGGGCGGCGAGTGGCTACACCTTC.

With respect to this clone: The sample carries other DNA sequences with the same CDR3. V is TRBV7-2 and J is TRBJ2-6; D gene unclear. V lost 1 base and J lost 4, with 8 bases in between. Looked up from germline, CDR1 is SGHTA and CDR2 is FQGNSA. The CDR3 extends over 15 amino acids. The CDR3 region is CASSLGRTGANVLTF. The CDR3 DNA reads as TGTGCCAGCAGCTTAGGTAGGACCGGGGCCAACGTCCTGACTTTC.

CDR3 residues: CASSRRLAEGVYEQYF. For the CDR3, the DNA is TGTGCCAGCAGCCGACGTTTGGCAGAAGGGGTCTACGAGCAGTACTTC. The chain is built from TRBV4-2 and TRBJ2-7; D perhaps matches TRBD1 (5 bases). The CDR3 extends over 16 amino acids. V was trimmed by 4 bases and J by 3 bases, leaving 19 bases between them. CDR1 and CDR2 from the germline V gene are LGHNA and YNFKEQ.

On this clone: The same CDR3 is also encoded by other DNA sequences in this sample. CDR3 DNA sequence: TGTGCCAGCAGCGTAGGAGGCTCCCAAGAGACCCAGTACTTC. Its translation is CASSVGGSQETQYF. This chain connects TRBV9 to TRBJ2-5; D is unclear. V lost 0 bases, J lost 1 base, and 7 bases lay in between. CDR3 length equals 14 residues. Germline values: CDR1 SGDLS, CDR2 YYNGEE.

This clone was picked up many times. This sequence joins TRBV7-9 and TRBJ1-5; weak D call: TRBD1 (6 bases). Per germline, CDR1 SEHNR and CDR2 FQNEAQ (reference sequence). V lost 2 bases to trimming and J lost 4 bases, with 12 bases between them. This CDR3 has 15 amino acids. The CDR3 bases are TGTGCCAGCAGCTTACCCGGGGGGGCGAATCAGCCCCAGCATTTT. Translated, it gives CASSLPGGANQPQHF.

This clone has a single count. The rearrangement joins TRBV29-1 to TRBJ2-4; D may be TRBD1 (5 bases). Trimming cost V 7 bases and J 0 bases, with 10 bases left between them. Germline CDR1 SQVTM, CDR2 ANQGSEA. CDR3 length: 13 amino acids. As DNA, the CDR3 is TGCAGCGCTCTCGACAGAGCCAAAAACATTCAGTACTTC. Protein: CSALDRAKNIQYF.

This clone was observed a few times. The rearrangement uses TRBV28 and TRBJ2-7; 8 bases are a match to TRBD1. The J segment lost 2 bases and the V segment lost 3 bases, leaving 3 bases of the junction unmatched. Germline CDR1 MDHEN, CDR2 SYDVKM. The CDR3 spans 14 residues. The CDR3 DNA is TGTGCCAGCAGTTTTGGGACAGGAACCTACGAGCAGTACTTC. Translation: CASSFGTGTYEQYF.

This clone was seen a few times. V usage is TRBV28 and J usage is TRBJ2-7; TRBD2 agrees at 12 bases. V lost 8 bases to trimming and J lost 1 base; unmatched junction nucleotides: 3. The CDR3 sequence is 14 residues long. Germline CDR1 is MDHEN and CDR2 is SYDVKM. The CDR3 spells CASALAGGSYEQYF. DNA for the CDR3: TGTGCCAGCGCACTAGCGGGAGGATCCTACGAGCAGTACTTC.

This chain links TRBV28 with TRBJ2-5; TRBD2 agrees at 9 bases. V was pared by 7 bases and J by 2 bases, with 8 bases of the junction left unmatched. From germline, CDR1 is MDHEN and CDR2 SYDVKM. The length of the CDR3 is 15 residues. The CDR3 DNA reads TGTGCCAGCAACCTAGCGGGACCAGCTCAAGAGACCCAGTACTTC. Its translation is CASNLAGPAQETQYF.

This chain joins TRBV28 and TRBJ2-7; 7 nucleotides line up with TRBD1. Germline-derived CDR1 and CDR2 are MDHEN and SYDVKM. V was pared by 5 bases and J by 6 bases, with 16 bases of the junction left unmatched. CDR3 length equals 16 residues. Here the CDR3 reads CASSPHPGQIGGEQYF. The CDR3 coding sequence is TGTGCCAGCAGTCCACACCCGGGACAGATTGGAGGCGAGCAGTACTTC.

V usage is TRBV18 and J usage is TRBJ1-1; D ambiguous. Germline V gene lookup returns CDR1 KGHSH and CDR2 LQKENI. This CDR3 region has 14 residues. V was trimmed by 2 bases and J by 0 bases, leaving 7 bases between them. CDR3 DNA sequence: TGTGCCAGCTCACCAACAACCATGAACACTGAAGCTTTCTTT. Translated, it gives CASSPTTMNTEAFF.

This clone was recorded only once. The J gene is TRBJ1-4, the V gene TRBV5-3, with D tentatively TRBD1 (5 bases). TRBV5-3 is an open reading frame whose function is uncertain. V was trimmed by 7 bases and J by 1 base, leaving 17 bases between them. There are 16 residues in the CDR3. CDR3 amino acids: CARRLGGRGTNEKLFF. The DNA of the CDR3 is TGTGCCAGACGGCTTGGGGGTCGTGGAACTAATGAAAAACTGTTTTTT.

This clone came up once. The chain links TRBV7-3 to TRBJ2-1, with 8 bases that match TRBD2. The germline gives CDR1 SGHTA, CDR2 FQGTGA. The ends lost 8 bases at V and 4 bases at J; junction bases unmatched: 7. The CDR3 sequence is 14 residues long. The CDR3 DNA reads TGTGCCAGCGGGCTAGTAGCGGGATACAATGAGCAGTTCTTC. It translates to CASGLVAGYNEQFF.

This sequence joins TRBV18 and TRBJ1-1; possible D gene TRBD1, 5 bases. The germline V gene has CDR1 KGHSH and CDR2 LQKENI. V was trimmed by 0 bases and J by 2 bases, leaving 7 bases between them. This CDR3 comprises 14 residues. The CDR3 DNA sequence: TGTGCCAGCTCACCACCCCAGGGTAACACTGAAGCTTTCTTT. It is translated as CASSPPQGNTEAFF.

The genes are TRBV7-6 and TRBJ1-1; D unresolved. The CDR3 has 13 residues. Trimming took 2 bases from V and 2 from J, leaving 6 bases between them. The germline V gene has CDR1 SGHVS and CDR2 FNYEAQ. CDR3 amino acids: CASSLLSNTEAFF. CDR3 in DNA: TGTGCCAGCAGCTTATTGTCCAACACTGAAGCTTTCTTT. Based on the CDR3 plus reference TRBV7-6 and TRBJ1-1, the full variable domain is GAGVSQSPRYKVTKRGQDVALRCDPISGHVSLYWYRQALGQGPEFLTYFNYEAQQDKSGLPNDRFSAERPEGSISTLTIQRTEQRDSAMYRCASSLLSNTEAFFGQGTRLTVV.

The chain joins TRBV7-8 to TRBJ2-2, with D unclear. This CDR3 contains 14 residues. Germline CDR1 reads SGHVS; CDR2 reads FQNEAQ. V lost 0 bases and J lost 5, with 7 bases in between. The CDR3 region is CASSLALGTGELFF. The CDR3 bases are TGTGCCAGCAGCTTAGCCTTAGGAACCGGGGAGCTGTTTTTT.

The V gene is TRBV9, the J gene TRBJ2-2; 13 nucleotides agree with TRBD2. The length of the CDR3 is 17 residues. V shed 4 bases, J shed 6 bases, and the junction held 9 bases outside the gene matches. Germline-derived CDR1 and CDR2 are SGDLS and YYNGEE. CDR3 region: CASSPRGLAGVAGELFF. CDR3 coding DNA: TGTGCCAGCAGCCCAAGAGGACTAGCGGGAGTTGCCGGGGAGCTGTTTTTT.

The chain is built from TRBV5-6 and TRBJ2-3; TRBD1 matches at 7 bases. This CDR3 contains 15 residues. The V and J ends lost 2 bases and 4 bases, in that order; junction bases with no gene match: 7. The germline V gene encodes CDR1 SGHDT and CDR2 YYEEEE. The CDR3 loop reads CASSFGTVGADTQYF. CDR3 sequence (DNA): TGTGCCAGCAGCTTTGGGACAGTTGGCGCAGATACGCAGTATTTT.

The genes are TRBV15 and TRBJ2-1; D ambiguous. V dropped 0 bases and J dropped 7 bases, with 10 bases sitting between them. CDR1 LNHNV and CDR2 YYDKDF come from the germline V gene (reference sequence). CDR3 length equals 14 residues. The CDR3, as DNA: TGTGCCACCAGCAGAGAAACCAACGGGAATGAGCAGTTCTTC. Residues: CATSRETNGNEQFF.

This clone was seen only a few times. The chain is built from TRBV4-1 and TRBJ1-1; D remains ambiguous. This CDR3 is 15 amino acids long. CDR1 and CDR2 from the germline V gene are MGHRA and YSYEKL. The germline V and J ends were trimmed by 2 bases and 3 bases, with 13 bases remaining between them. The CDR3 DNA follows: TGCGCCAGCAGCCAATGGGGAGACTGGGACACTGAAGCTTTCTTT. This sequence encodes CASSQWGDWDTEAFF.

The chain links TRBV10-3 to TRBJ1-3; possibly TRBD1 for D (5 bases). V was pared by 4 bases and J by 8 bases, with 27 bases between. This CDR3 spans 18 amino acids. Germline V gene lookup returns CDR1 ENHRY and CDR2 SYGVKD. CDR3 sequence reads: CAISVTEGRTIFEDTIYF. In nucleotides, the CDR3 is TGTGCCATCAGTGTTACAGAGGGACGGACAATCTTTGAGGACACCATATATTTT.

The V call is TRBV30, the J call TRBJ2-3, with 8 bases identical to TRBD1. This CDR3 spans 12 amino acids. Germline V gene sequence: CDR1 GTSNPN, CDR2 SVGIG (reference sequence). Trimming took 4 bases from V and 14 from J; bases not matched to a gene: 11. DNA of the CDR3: TGTGCCTGGACATTCACAGGGGGGATCGTGTATTTT. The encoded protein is CAWTFTGGIVYF.

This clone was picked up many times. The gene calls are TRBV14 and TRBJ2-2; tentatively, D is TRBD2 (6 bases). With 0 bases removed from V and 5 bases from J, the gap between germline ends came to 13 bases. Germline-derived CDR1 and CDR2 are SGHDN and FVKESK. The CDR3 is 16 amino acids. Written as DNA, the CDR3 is TGTGCCAGCAGCCAAGAAGTGGGGGGAATTACCGGGGAGCTGTTTTTT. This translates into CASSQEVGGITGELFF.

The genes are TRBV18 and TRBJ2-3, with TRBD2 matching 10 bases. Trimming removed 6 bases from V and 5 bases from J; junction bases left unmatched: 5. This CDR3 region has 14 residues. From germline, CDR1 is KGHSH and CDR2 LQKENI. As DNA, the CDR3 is TGTGCCAGCTCTCCAACTAGCGGGAAAGATACGCAGTATTTT. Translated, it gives CASSPTSGKDTQYF.